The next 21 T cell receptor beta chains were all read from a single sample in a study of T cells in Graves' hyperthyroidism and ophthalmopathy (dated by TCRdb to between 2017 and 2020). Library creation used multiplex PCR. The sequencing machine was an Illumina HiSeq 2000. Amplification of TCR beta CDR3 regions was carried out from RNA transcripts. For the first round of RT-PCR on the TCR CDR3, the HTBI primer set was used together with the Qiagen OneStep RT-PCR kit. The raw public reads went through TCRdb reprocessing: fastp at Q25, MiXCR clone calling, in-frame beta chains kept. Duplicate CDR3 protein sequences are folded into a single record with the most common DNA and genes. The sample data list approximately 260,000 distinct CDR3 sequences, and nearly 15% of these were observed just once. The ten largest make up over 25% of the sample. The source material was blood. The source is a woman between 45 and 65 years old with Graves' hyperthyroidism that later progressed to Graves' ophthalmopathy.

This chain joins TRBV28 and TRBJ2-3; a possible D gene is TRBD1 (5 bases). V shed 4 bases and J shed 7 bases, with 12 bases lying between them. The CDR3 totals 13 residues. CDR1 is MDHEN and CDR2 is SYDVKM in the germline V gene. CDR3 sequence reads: CASSYVTVHTQYF. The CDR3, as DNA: TGTGCCAGCAGTTACGTGACAGTCCATACGCAGTATTTT.

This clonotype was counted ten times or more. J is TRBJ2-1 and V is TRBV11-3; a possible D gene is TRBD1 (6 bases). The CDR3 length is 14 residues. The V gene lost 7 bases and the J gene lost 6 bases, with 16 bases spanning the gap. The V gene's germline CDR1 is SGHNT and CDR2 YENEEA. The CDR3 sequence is CASIISEGGNEQFF. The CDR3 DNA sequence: TGTGCCAGCATCATCTCGGAAGGGGGCAATGAGCAGTTCTTC. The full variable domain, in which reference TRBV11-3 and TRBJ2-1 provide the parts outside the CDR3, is EAGVVQSPRYKIIEKKQPVAFWCNPISGHNTLYWYLQNLGQGPELLIRYENEEAVDDSQLPKDRFSAERLKGVDSTLKIQPAELGDSAVYLCASIISEGGNEQFFGPGTRLTVL.

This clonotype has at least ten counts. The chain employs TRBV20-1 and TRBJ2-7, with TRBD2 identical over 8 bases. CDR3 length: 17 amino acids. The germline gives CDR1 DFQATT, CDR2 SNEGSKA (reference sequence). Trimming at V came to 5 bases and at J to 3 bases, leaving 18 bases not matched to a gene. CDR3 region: CSAHHGLAGILNYEQYF. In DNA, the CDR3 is TGCAGTGCTCACCATGGACTAGCCGGCATACTAAACTACGAGCAGTACTTC.

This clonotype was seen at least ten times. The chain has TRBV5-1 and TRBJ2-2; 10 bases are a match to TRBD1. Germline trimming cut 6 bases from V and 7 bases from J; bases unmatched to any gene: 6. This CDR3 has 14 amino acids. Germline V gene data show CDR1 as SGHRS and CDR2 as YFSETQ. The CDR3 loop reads CASIPTGGNGELFF. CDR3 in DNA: TGCGCCAGCATTCCGACAGGGGGCAACGGGGAGCTGTTTTTT.

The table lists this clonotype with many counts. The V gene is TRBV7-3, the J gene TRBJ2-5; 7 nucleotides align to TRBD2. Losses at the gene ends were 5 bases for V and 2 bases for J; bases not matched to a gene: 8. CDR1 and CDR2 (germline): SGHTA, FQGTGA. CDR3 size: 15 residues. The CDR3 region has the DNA TGTGCCAGCAGCCGTGCCAGCGGGGAACAAGAGACCCAGTACTTC. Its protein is CASSRASGEQETQYF.

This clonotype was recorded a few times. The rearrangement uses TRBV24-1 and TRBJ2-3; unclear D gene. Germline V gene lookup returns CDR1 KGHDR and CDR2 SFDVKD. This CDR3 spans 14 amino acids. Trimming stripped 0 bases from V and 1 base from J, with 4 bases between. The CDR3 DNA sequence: TGTGCCACCAGTGATTTGACACGCACAGATACGCAGTATTTT. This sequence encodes CATSDLTRTDTQYF.

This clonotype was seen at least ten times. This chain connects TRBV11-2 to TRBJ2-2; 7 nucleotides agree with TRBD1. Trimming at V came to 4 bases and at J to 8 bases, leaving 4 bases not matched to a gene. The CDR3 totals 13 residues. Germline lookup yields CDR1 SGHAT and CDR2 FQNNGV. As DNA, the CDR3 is TGTGCCAGCAGCTCCACAGGGGTGGGGGAGCTGTTTTTT. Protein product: CASSSTGVGELFF.

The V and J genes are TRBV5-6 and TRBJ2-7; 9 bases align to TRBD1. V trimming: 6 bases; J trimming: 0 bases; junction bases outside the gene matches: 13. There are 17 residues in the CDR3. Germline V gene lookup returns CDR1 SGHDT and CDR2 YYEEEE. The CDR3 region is CASNRLQGAAASYEQYF. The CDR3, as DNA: TGTGCCAGCAACCGATTACAGGGGGCAGCGGCCTCCTACGAGCAGTACTTC.

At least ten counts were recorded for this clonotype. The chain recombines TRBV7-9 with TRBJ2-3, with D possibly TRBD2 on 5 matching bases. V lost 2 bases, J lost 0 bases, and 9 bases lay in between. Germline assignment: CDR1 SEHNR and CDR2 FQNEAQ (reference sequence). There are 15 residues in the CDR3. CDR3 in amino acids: CASSLPLASTDTQYF. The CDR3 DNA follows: TGTGCCAGCAGCTTACCCCTAGCAAGCACAGATACGCAGTATTTT.

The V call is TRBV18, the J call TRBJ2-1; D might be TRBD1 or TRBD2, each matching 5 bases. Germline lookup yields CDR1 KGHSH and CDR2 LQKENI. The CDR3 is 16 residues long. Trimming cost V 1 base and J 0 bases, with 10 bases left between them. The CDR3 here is CASSPRGAVSYNEQFF. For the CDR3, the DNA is TGTGCCAGCTCACCACGAGGGGCGGTCTCCTACAATGAGCAGTTCTTC.

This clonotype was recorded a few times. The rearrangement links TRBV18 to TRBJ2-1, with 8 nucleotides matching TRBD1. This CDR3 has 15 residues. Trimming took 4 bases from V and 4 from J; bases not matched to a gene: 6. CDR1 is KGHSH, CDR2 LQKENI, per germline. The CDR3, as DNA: TGTGCCAGCTCACTGACAGGGGATAGGTACAATGAGCAGTTCTTC. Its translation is CASSLTGDRYNEQFF.

CDR3 nucleotides: TGCGCCAGCACGGAACTAGCGGGAGTTAAGGATGAGCAGTTCTTC. Translation: CASTELAGVKDEQFF. The chain links TRBV5-1 to TRBJ2-1; 11 nucleotides agree with TRBD2. Unmatched junction bases numbered 10, after V lost 6 bases and J lost 8 bases. The CDR3 is 15 amino acids. Per the germline V gene, CDR1 is SGHRS and CDR2 is YFSETQ. The full variable domain, in which reference TRBV5-1 and TRBJ2-1 provide the parts outside the CDR3, is KAGVTQTPRYLIKTRGQQVTLSCSPISGHRSVSWYQQTPGQGLQFLFEYFSETQRNKGNFPGRFSGRQFSNSRSEMNVSTLELGDSALYLCASTELAGVKDEQFFGPGTRLTVL.

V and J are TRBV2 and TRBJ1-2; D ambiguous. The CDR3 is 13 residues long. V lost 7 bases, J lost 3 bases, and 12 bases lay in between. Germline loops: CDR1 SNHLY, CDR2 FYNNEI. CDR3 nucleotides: TGTGCCAGCACTGGGGTAGGCGACTATGGCTACACCTTC. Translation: CASTGVGDYGYTF.

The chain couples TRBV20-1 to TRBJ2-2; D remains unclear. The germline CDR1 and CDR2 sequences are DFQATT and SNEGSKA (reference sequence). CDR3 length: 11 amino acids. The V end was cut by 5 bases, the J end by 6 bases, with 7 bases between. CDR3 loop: CSAGRPGELFF. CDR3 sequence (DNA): TGCAGTGCTGGACGCCCCGGGGAGCTGTTTTTT.

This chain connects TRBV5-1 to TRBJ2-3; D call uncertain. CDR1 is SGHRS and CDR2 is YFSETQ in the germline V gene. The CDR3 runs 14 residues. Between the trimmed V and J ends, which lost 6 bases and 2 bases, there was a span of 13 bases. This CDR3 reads CASNVGQVTDTQYF. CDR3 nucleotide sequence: TGCGCCAGCAACGTCGGGCAGGTCACAGATACGCAGTATTTT.

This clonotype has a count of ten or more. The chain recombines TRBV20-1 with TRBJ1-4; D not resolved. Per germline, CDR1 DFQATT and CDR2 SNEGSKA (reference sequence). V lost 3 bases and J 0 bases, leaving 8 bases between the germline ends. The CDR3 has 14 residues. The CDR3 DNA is TGCAGTGCTAGGGACTGGTCAACTAATGAAAAACTGTTTTTT. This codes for CSARDWSTNEKLFF.

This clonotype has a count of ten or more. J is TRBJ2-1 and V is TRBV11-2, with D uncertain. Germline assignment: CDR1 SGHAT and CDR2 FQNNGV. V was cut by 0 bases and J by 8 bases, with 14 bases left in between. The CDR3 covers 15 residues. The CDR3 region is CASSLDGSPSDEQFF. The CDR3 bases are TGTGCCAGCAGCTTAGATGGCAGTCCTTCCGATGAGCAGTTCTTC.

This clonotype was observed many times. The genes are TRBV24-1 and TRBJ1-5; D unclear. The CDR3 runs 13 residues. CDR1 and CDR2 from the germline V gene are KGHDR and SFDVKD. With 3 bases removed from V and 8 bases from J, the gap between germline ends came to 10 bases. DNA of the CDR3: TGTGCCACCAGTGATCTCGGAAGGGAGCCCCAGCATTTT. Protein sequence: CATSDLGREPQHF.

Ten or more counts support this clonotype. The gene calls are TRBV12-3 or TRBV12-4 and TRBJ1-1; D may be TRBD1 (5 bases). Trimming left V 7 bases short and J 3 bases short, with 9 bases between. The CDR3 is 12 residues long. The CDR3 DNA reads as TGTGCCAGCACCCAAGGGGACACTGAAGCTTTCTTT. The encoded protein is CASTQGDTEAFF.

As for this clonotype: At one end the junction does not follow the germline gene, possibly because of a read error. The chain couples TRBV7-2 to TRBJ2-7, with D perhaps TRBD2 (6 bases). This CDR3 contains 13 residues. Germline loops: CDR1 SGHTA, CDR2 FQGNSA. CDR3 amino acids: CASSLARHYEQYF. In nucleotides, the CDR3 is TGTGCCAGCAGCCTAGCGCGACACTACGAGCAGTACTTC.

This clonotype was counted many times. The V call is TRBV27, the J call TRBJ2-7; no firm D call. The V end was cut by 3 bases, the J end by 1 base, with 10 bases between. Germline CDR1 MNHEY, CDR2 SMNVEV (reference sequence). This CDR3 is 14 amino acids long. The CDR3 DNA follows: TGTGCCAGCAGTTTCCATGATGGATCCTACGAGCAGTACTTC. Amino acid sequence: CASSFHDGSYEQYF.